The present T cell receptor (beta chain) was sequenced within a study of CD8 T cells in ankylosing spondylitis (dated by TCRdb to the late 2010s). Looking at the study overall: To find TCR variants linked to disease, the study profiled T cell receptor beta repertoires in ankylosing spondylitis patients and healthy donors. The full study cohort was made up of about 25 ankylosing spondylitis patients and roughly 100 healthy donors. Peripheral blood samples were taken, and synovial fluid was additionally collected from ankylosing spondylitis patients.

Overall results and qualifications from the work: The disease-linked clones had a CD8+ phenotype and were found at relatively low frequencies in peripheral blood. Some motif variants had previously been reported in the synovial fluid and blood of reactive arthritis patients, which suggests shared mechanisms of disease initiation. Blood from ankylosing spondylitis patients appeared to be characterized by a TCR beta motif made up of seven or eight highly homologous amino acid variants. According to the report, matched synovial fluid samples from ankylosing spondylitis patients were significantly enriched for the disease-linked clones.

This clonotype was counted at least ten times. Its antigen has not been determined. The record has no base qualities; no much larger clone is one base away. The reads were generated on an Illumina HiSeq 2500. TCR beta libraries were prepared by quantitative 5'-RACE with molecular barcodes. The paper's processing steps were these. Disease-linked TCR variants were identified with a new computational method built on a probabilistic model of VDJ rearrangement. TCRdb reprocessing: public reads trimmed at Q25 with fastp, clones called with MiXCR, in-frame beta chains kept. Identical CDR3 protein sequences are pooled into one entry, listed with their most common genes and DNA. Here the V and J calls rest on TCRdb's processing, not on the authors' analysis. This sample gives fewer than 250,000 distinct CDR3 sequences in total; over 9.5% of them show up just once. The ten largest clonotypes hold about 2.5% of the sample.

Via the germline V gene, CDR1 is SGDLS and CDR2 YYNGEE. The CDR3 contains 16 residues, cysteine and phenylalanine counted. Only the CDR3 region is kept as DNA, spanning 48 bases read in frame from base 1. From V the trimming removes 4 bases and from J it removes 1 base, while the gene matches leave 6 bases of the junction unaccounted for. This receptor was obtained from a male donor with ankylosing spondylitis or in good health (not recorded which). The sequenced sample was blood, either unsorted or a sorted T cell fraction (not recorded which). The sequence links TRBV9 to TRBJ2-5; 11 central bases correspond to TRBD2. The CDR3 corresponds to CASSLGLAGAQETQYF. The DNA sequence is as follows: TGTGCCAGCAGCCTTGGACTAGCGGGCGCCCAAGAGACCCAGTACTTC. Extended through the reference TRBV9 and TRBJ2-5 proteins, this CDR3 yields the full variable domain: DSGVTQTPKHLITATGQRVTLRCSPRSGDLSVYWYQQSLDQGLQFLIQYYNGEERAKGNILERFSAQQFPDLHSELNLSSLELGDSALYFCASSLGLAGAQETQYFGPGTRLLVL.